The entry below gives a single TCR beta chain sequence along with its context. The antigen is unknown. This sample is drawn from a study of T cell responses to AZD1222 COVID-19 vaccine. At the level of the study: Pooling covered second doses at about 4 or about 12 weeks. Points from the study as a whole: A mostly white British donor set with more females was recruited, and clonal diversity was possibly underestimated. Spike was spanned by vaccine-associated CD4 TCRs, which were dominant at 160-218 and 743-854. Spike-specific TCR breadth and depth grew following two AZD1222 doses.

V was pared by 2 bases and J by 6 bases, with 5 bases between. Per germline, CDR1 MNHNS and CDR2 SASEGT. This CDR3 spans 12 amino acids. Profiled with immunoSEQ multiplex PCR; TCRdb holds only in-frame clones, not every one. The repertoire holds 110,000 to 150,000 clones, about nine tenths seen once, with 3.4% in the top ten. Source: peripheral blood, taken on day 0 of AZD1222 vaccination. The source of this sequence is an adult in good health. The chain is built from TRBV6-1 and TRBJ1-5, with unresolved D. CDR3 region: CASSEPGQPQHF. Here the CDR3 DNA reads TGTGCCAGCAGTGAACCGGGTCAGCCCCAGCATTTT.